The 2 T cell receptor beta chains listed next were all sequenced from one sample in a study of blood T cell repertoires in COVID-19. Assay used: immunoSEQ multiplex PCR; TCRdb lists only in-frame clones, some missing. The top ten hold about 1.3% of the sample, which has some 230,000 clones, about 80% seen once. Source material: PBMCs or T cells enriched from blood (not recorded which). All receptors derive from a woman in her thirties or forties with acute COVID-19.

This chain joins TRBV27 and TRBJ2-7; 9 bases fit TRBD1. Looked up from germline, CDR1 is MNHEY and CDR2 is SMNVEV (reference sequence). V was clipped by 6 bases and J by 3 bases; unmatched bases: 9. The CDR3 has 15 amino acids. The CDR3 sequence: CASRPGQGSRYEQYF. For the CDR3, the DNA is TGTGCCAGCAGGCCTGGACAGGGGTCGCGCTACGAGCAGTACTTC.

This clone was seen a handful of times. The chain couples TRBV5-1 to TRBJ1-2, with TRBD1 matching over 8 bases. There are 14 residues in the CDR3. The germline V gene encodes CDR1 SGHRS and CDR2 YFSETQ. J lost 8 bases, V lost 0 bases, and 6 bases had no gene match. CDR3 residues: CASSLEGTGLGYTF. The CDR3 DNA is TGCGCCAGCAGCTTGGAAGGGACAGGTTTAGGCTACACCTTC.